This T cell receptor beta chain was documented in a study of cytomegalovirus exposure and HLA in healthy donors. This clone was seen more than once but under ten times. Antigen unknown. Study-level findings and limits: Sequencing had likely introduced a cluster of highly shared sequence variants as an artifact. Cytomegalovirus association was listed for approximately 150 TCR beta chains.

The PCR had 60 Vbeta and 13 Jbeta primers. Using immunoSEQ multiplex PCR, the repertoire was profiled, and TCRdb retains in-frame clones only, with some absent. The sample lists under 170,000 clones, about four fifths seen once, with 3.5% in the top ten. Germline values: CDR1 SGHKS, CDR2 YYEKEE (reference sequence). CDR3 size: 17 residues. The TCR originated in a human donor in good health. The specimen was PBMCs. The rearrangement joins TRBV5-5 to TRBJ2-5; TRBD1 is a possible D gene (6 bases). Gene TRBJ2-7 matches the end of the DNA better, so the J call may be wrong. CDR3 amino acids: CASRFITTGFGSGEQYF. CDR3 DNA sequence: TGTGCCAGCAGATTTATCACTACAGGGTTCGGGTCCGGCGAGCAGTACTTC.